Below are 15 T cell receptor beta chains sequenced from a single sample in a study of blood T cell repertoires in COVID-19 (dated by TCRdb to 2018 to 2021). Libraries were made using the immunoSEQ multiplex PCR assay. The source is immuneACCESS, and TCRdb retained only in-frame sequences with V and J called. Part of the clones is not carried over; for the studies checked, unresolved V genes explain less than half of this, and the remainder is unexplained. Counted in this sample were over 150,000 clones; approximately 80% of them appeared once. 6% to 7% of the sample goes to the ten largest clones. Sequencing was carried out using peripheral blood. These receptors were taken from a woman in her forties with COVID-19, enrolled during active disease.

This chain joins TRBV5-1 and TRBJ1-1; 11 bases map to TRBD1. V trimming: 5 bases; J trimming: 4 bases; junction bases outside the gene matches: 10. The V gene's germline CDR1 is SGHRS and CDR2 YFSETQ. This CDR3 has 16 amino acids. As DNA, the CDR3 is TGCGCCAGCAGGGAGGTGGGACAGGGGGTTAGCACTGAAGCTTTCTTT. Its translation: CASREVGQGVSTEAFF.

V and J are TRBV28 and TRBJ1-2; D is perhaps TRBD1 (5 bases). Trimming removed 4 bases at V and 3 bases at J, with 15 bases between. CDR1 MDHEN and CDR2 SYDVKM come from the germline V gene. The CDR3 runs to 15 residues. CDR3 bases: TGTGCCAGCAGTTCTTTCAGGGTGCGAGACTATGGCTACACCTTC. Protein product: CASSSFRVRDYGYTF.

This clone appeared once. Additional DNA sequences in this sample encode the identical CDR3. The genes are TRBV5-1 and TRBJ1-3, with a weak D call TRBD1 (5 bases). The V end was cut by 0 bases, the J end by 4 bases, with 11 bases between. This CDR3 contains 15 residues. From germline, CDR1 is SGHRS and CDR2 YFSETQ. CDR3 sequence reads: CASSLGRGSGNTIYF. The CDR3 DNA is TGCGCCAGCAGCTTGGGAAGGGGATCCGGAAACACCATATATTTT.

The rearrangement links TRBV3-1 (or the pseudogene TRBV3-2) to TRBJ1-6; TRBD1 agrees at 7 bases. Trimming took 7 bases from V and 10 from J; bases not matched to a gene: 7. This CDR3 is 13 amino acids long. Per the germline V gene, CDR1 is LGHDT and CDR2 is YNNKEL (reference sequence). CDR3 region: CASNSDRLSPLHF. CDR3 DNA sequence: TGTGCCAGCAACTCGGACAGGCTCTCACCCCTCCACTTT.

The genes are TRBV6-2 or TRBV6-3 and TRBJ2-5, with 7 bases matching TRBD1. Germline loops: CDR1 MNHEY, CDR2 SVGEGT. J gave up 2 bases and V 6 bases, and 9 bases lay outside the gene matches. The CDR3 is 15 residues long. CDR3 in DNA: TGTGCCAGCAGCCCCCGGGGACAGCCTCAAGAGACCCAGTACTTC. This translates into CASSPRGQPQETQYF.

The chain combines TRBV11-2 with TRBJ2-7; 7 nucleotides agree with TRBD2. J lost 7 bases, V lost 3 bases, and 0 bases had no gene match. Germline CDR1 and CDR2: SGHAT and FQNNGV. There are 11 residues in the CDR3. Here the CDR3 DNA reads TGTGCCAGCAGCTTCGGGGGGGAGCAGTACTTC. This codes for CASSFGGEQYF.

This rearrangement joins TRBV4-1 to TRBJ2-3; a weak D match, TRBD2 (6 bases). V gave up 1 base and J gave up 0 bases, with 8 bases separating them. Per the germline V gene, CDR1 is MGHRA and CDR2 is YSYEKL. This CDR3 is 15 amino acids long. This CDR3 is CASSQGGRSTDTQYF. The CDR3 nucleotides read TGCGCCAGCAGCCAAGGGGGGAGGAGCACAGATACGCAGTATTTT.

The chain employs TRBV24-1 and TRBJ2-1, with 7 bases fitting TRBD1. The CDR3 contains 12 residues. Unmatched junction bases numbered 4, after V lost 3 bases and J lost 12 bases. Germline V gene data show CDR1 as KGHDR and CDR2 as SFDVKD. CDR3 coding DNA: TGTGCCACCAGTGATATCGGACAGGTGCAGTTCTTC. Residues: CATSDIGQVQFF.

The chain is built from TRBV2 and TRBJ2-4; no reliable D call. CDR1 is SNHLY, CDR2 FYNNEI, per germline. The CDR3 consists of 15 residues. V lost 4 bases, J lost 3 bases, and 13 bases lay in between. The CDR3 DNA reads TGTGCCAGCAGTGGTCCCAGAAACCTCAAAAACATTCAGTACTTC. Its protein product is CASSGPRNLKNIQYF.

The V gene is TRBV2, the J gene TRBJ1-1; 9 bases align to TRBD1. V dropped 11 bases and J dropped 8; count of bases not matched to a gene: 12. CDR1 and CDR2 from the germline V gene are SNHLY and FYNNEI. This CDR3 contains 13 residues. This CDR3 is CAETGGEGSEAFF. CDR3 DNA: TGTGCCGAAACAGGGGGCGAGGGGTCCGAAGCTTTCTTT.

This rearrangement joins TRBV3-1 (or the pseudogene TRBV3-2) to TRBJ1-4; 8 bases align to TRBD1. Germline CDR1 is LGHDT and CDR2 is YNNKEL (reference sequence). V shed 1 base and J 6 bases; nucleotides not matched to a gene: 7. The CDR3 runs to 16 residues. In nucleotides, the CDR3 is TGTGCCAGCAGCCAAGTCCACAGGGGGGTGGATGAAAAACTGTTTTTT. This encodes CASSQVHRGVDEKLFF.

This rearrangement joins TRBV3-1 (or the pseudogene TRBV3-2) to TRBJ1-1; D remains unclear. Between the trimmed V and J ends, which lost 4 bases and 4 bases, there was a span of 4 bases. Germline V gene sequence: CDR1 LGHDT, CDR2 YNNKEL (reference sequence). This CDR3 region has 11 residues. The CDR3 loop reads CASSRGTEAFF. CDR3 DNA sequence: TGTGCCAGCAGCCGCGGCACTGAAGCTTTCTTT.

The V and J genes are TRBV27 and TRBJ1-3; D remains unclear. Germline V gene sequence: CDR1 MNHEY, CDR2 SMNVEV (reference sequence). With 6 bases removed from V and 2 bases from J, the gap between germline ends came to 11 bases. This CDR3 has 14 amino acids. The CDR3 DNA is TGTGCCAGCAGACCGGGATCTACTGGAAACACCATATATTTT. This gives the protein CASRPGSTGNTIYF.

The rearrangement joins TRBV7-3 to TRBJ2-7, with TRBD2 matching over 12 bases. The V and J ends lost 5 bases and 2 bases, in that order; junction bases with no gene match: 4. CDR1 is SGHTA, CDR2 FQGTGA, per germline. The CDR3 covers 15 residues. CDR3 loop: CASSRLAGEAYEQYF. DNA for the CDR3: TGTGCCAGCAGCCGACTAGCGGGAGAAGCCTACGAGCAGTACTTC.

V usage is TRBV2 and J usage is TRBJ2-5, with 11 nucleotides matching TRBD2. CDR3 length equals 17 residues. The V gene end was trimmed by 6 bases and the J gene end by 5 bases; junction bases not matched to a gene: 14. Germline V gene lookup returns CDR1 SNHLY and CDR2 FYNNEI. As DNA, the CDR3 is TGTGCCAGCAGCAAAGGGACTAGCGGAGTGCGGCGGGAGACCCAGTACTTC. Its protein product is CASSKGTSGVRRETQYF.